This entry features one T cell receptor (beta chain) sequence. No antigen is known for it. CDR3 length equals 12 residues. V was shortened by 6 bases and J by 8 bases, with 11 bases between the two germline ends. The data stem from a study of T cell responses to AZD1222 COVID-19 vaccine. Study-level results: Scientists sampled the repertoires only once the peak T cell response had passed. Clonal diversity was possibly underestimated, and the donors were mostly white British, with more females. An increase in Spike-specific TCR breadth and depth was observed after two AZD1222 doses.

TCRdb's table, derived via immunoSEQ multiplex PCR, lists solely in-frame clones and lacks some. Of about 130,000 clones listed, roughly 88% were seen once; the top ten hold 4% to 5.5%. The chain is built from TRBV12-3 or TRBV12-4 and TRBJ2-1; possible D gene TRBD2, 7 bases. The specimen was peripheral blood, collected on day 0 of MenACWY control vaccination. This receptor was obtained from an adult in good health. In DNA form, the CDR3 reads TGTGCCAGCAGCGAAGGGGGGGATGAGCAGTTCTTC. Protein: CASSEGGDEQFF.